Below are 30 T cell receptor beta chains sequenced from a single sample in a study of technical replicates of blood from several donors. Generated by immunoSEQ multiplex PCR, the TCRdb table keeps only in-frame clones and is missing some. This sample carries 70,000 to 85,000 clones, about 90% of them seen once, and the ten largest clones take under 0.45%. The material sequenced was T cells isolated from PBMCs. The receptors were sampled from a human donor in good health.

The CDR3 bases are TGTGCCATCCGGGACAACTCCTACAATGAGCAGTTCTTC. It translates to CAIRDNSYNEQFF. V gene TRBV10-3 combines with J gene TRBJ2-1, with a weak D call TRBD1 (6 bases). Germline assignment: CDR1 ENHRY and CDR2 SYGVKD. The CDR3 consists of 13 residues. V lost 8 bases, J lost 0 bases, and 8 bases lay in between.

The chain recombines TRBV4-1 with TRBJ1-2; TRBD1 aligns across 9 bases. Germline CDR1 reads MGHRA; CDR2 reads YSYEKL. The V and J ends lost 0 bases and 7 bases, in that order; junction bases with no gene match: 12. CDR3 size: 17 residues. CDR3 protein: CASSQESGTGTLVGYTF. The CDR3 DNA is TGCGCCAGCAGCCAAGAGAGTGGGACAGGGACGCTAGTTGGCTACACCTTC.

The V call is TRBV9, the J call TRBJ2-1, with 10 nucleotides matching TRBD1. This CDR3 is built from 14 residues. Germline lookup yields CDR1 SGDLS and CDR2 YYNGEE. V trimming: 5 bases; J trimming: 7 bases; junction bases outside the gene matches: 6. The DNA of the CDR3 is TGTGCCAGCAGAGCCGGGACAGGGGAAAATGAGCAGTTCTTC. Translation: CASRAGTGENEQFF.

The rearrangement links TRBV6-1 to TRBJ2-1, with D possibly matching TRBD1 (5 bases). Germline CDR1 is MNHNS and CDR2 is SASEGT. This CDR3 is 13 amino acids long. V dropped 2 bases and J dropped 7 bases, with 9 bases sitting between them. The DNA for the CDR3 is TGTGCCAGCAGTGAATCAGGGCGAAATGAGCAGTTCTTC. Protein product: CASSESGRNEQFF.

The CDR3 loop is CASSITRRETQYF. In DNA form, the CDR3 reads TGTGCCAGTAGTATAACTAGACGAGAGACCCAGTACTTC. The gene calls are TRBV19 and TRBJ2-5; tentative D call: TRBD2 (5 bases). Trimming took off 2 bases at V and 4 bases at J, with 8 bases between the two ends. The CDR3 length is 13 residues. Germline assignment: CDR1 LNHDA and CDR2 SQIVND (reference sequence). The full variable domain, its missing parts supplied by reference TRBV19 and TRBJ2-5, is DGGITQSPKYLFRKEGQNVTLSCEQNLNHDAMYWYRQDPGQGLRLIYYSQIVNDFQKGDIAEGYSVSREKKESFPLTVTSAQKNPTAFYLCASSITRRETQYFGPGTRLLVL.

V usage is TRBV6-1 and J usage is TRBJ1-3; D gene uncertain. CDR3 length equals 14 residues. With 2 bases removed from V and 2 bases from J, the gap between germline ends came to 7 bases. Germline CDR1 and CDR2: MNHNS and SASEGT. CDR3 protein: CASSELGAGNTIYF. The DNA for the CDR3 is TGTGCCAGCAGTGAACTCGGGGCTGGAAACACCATATATTTT.

The chain's CDR3 is CASSVTGATNEKLFF. DNA for the CDR3: TGTGCCAGCAGCGTAACAGGAGCAACTAATGAAAAACTGTTTTTT. The genes are TRBV9 and TRBJ1-4, with D possibly being TRBD1 (5 bases). Germline V CDR1 and CDR2: SGDLS, YYNGEE. Deletions cut 1 base from V and 0 bases from J, with 7 bases between. The CDR3 totals 15 residues.

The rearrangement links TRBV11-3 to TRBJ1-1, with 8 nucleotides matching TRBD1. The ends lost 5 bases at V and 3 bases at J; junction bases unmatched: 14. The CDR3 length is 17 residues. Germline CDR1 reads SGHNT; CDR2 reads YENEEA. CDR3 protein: CASSLYHRGAKDTEAFF. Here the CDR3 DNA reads TGTGCCAGCAGCCTGTACCACAGGGGGGCTAAGGACACTGAAGCTTTCTTT.

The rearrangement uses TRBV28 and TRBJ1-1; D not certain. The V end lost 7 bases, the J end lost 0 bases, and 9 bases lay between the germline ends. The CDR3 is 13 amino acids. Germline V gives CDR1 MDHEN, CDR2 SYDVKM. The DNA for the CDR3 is TGTGCCAGCACCCGAACACTGAACACTGAAGCTTTCTTT. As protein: CASTRTLNTEAFF.

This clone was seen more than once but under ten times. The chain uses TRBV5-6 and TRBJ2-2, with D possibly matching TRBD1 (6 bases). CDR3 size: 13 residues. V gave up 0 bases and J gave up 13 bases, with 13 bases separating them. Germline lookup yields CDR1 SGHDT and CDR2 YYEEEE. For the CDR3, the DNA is TGTGCCAGCAGCTTGGCCGCAGGGGAAGGGCTGTTTTTT. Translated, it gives CASSLAAGEGLFF.

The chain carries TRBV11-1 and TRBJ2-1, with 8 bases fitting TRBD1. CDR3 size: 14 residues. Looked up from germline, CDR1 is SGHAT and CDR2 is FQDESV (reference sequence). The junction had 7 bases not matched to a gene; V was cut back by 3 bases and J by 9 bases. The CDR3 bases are TGTGCCAGCAGCTTGGGCGGACAGGGCGGTGAGCAGTTCTTC. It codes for CASSLGGQGGEQFF. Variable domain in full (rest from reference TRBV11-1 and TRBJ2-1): EAEVAQSPRYKITEKSQAVAFWCDPISGHATLYWYRQILGQGPELLVQFQDESVVDDSQLPKDRFSAERLKGVDSTLKIQPAELGDSAMYLCASSLGGQGGEQFFGPGTRLTVL.

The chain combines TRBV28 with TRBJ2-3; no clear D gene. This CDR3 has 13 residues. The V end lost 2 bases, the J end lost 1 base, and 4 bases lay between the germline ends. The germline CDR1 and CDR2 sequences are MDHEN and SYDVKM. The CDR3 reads CASSLQGTDTQYF. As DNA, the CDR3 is TGTGCCAGCAGTTTACAGGGCACAGATACGCAGTATTTT.

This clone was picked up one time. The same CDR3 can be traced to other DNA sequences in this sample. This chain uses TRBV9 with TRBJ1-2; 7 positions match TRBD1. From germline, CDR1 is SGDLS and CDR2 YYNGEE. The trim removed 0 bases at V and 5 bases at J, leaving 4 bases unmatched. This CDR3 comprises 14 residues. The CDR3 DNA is TGTGCCAGCAGCGTAGGAGGGGGCTCATATGGCTACACCTTC. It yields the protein CASSVGGGSYGYTF.

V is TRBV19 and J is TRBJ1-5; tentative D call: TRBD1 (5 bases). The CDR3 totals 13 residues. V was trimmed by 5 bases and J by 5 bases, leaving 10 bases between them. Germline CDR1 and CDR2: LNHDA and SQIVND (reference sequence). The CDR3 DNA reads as TGTGCCAGTAGTTTACAGGTCGATCAGCCCCAGCATTTT. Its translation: CASSLQVDQPQHF.

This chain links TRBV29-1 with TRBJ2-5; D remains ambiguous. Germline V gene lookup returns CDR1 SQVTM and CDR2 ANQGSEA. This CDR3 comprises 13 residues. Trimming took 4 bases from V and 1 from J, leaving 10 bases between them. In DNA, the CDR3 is TGCAGCGTTGCCTCCTTTAGCCAAGAGACCCAGTACTTC. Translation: CSVASFSQETQYF.

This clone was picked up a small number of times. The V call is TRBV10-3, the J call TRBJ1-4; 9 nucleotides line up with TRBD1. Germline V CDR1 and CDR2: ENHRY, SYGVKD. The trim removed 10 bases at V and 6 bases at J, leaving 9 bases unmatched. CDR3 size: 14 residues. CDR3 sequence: CASRTGTGHEKLFF. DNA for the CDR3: TGTGCCAGCCGAACCGGGACAGGGCATGAAAAACTGTTTTTT.

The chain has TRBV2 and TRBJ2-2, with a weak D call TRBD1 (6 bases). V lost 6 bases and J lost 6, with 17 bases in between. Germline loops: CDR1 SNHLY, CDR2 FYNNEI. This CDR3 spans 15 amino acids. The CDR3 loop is CASRVGGLYAGELFF. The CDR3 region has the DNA TGTGCCAGCAGGGTAGGGGGTTTGTACGCCGGGGAGCTGTTTTTT.

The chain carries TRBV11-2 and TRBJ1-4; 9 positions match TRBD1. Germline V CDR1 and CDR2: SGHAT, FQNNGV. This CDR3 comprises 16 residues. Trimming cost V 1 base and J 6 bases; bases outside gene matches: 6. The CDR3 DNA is TGTGCCAGCAGCTTAGGCCCGACAGGGGGGTATGAAAAACTGTTTTTT. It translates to CASSLGPTGGYEKLFF.

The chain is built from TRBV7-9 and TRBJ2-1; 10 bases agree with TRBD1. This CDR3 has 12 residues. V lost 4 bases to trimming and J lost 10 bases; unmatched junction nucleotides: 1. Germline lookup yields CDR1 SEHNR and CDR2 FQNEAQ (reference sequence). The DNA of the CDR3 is TGTGCCAGCAGCTGGGACAGGGGCGAGCAGTTCTTC. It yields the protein CASSWDRGEQFF.

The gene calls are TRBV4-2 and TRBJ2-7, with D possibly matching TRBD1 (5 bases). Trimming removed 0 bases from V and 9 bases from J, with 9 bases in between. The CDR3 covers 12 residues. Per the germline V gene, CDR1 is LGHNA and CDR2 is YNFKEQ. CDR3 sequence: CASSQDLGAQYF. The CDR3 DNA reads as TGTGCCAGCAGCCAAGATTTAGGGGCGCAGTACTTC.

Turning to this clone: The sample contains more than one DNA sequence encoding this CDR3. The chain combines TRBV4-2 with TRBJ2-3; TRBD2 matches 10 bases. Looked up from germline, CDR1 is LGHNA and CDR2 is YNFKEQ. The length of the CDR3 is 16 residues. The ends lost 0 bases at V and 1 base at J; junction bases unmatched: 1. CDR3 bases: TGTGCCAGCAGCCAAGATCTAGCGGGAGGCACAGATACGCAGTATTTT. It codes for CASSQDLAGGTDTQYF.

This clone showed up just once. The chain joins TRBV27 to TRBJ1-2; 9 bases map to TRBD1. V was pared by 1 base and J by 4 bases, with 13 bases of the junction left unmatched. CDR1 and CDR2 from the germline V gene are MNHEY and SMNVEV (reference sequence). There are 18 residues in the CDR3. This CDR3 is CASSLFGRWDRDVYGYTF. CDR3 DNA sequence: TGTGCCAGCAGTTTATTCGGGCGATGGGACAGGGATGTCTATGGCTACACCTTC.

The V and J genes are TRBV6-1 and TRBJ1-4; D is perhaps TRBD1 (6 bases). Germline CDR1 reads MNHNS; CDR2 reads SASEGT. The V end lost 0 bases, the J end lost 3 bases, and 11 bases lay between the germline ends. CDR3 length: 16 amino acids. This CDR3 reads CASSEALGAANEKLFF. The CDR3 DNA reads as TGTGCCAGCAGTGAAGCGCTGGGGGCGGCTAATGAAAAACTGTTTTTT.

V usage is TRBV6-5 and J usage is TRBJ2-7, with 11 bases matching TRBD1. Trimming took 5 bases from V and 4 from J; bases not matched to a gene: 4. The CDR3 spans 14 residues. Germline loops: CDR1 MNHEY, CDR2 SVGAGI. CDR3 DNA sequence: TGTGCCAGCAGTCAGGGGACAGGGGGGTACGAGCAGTACTTC. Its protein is CASSQGTGGYEQYF.

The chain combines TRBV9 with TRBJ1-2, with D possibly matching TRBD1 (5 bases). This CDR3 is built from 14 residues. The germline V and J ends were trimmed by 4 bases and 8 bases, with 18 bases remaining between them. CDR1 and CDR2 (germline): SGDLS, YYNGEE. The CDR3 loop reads CASSKGGEGYGYTF. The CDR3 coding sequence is TGTGCCAGCAGCAAGGGAGGGGAGGGATACGGCTACACCTTC.

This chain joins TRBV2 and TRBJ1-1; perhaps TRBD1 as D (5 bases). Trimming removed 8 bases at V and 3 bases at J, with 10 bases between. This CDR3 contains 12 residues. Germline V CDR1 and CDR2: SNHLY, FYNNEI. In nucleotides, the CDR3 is TGTGCCAGCCGGGACTTCCACACTGAAGCTTTCTTT. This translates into CASRDFHTEAFF.

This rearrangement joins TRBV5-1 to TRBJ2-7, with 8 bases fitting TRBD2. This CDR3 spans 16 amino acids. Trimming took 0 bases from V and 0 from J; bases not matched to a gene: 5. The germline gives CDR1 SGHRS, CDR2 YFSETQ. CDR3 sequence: CASSLGSGTSSYEQYF. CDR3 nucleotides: TGCGCCAGCAGCTTGGGATCCGGGACTAGCTCCTACGAGCAGTACTTC.

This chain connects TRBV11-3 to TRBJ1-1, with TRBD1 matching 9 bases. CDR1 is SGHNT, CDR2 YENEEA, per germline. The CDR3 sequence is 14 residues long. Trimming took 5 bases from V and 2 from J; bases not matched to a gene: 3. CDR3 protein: CASSLQGANTEAFF. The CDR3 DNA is TGTGCCAGCAGCCTACAGGGGGCCAACACTGAAGCTTTCTTT.

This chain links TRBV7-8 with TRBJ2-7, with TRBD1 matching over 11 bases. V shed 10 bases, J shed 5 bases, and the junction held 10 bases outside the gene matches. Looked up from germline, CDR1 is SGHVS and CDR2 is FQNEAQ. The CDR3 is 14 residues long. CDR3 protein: CAIRDRGSSHEQYF. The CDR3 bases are TGTGCCATACGGGACAGGGGGTCTAGCCACGAGCAGTACTTC.

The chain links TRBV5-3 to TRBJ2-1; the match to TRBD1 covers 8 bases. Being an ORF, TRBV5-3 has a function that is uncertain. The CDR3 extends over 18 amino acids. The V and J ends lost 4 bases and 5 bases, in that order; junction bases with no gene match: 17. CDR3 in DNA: TGTGCCAGAAGCGATACCGTTAAGGACAGGGTAGGTAACAATGAGCAGTTCTTC. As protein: CARSDTVKDRVGNNEQFF.